This entry is about one T cell receptor (beta chain). These data belong to a study of CD8+CD57+ T cells in acquired aplastic anemia. CDR3 length: 17 residues. Between the trimmed V and J ends, which lost 0 bases and 3 bases, there was a span of 14 bases. CDR1 and CDR2 (germline): LGHDT, YNNKEL (reference sequence). The study profiled TCR beta VDJ and CDR3 using genomic DNA as template. From the reads, TCRdb called clonotypes with MiXCR, one entry per CDR3 protein. The data contain about 190,000 distinct CDR3 sequences, 64% of them singletons. Material: sorted CD4+, CD8+, or CD8+CD57+ T cells (not recorded which) from PBMCs. This TCR was sampled from a human donor with severe aplastic anemia or a healthy control (not recorded which). The chain recombines TRBV3-1 with TRBJ1-4; no reliable D call. The CDR3 DNA follows: TGTGCCAGCAGCCAAGAAGGGTGGGGTGCCGCTAATGAAAAACTGTTTTTT. Its protein is CASSQEGWGAANEKLFF.